Below, one T cell receptor beta chain is given with its context. PCR employed 60 Vbeta and 13 Jbeta primers. Clones were sequenced by immunoSEQ multiplex PCR, and TCRdb holds only the in-frame ones, with some missing. This table holds around 100,000 clones, around 76% found once. This specimen belongs to a study of cytomegalovirus exposure and HLA in healthy donors. The CDR3 runs 14 residues. The germline CDR1 and CDR2 sequences are SGHRS and YFSETQ. V was clipped by 4 bases and J by 5 bases, with 13 bases between them. The sequenced material came from PBMCs. This TCR was sampled from a woman aged 18-29 years in good health and CMV-seropositive. The gene calls are TRBV5-1 and TRBJ1-5; D ambiguous. This chain's CDR3 is CASSTGGVDQPQHF. CDR3 bases: TGCGCCAGCAGCACCGGAGGCGTTGATCAGCCCCAGCATTTT.